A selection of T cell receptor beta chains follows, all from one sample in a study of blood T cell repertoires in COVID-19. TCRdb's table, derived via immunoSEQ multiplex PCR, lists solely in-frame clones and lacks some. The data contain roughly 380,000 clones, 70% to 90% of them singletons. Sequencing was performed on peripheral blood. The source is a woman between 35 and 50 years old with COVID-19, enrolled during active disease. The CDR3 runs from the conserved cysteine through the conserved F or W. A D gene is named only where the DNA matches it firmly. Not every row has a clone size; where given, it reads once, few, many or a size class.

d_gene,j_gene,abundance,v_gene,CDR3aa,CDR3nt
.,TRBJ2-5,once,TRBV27,CASSGTSQETQYF,TGTGCCAGCAGTGGGACTTCTCAAGAGACCCAGTACTTC
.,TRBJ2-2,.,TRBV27,CASSLLMDTANTGELFF,TGTGCCAGCAGTTTATTGATGGACACCGCTAACACCGGGGAGCTGTTTTTT
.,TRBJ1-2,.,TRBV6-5,CASSYQGLNGYTF,TGTGCCAGCAGTTACCAGGGATTAAATGGCTACACCTTC
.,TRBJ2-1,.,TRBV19,CASSIQGGTPNEQFF,TGTGCCAGTAGTATCCAGGGGGGAACTCCCAATGAGCAGTTCTTC
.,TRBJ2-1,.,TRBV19,CASSIGWAEQFF,TGTGCCAGTAGTATTGGTTGGGCCGAGCAGTTCTTC
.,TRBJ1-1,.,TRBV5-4,CASSYGQRTEAFF,TGTGCCAGCAGCTATGGACAGAGAACTGAAGCTTTCTTT
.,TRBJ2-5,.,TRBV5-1,CASSFSGDGETQYF,TGCGCCAGCAGCTTCTCAGGGGATGGGGAGACCCAGTACTTC
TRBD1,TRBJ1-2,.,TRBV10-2,CASREQGASYGYTF,TGCGCCAGCAGAGAACAGGGGGCGAGCTATGGCTACACCTTC
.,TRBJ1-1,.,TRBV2,CASSAPRGFMAFF,TGTGCCAGCAGTGCTCCTCGGGGGTTCATGGCTTTCTTT
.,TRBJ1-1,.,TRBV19,CASSISRRQENTEAFF,TGTGCCAGTAGTATCTCTAGGAGGCAGGAGAACACTGAAGCTTTCTTT
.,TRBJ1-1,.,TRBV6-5,CASSYLGYEGAFF,TGTGCCAGCAGTTATCTGGGGTACGAGGGAGCTTTCTTT
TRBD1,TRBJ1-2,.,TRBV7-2,CASSNRGRTDGYTF,TGTGCCAGCAGTAACAGGGGGCGGACGGATGGCTACACCTTC
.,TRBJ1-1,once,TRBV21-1,CASSTGEFEAFF,TGTGCCAGCAGCACGGGGGAATTCGAAGCTTTCTTT
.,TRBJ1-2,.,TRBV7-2,CASSWGQIYGYTF,TGTGCCAGCAGCTGGGGACAAATCTATGGCTACACCTTC
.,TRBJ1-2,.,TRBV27,CASSPIPGGGYTF,TGTGCCAGCAGTCCGATACCGGGGGGCGGCTACACCTTC
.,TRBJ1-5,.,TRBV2,CASSNKDFPLDQPQHF,TGTGCCAGCAGTAATAAGGACTTTCCCCTCGATCAGCCCCAGCATTTT
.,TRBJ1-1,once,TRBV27,CASSLSWGTPNTEAFF,TGTGCCAGCAGTTTAAGCTGGGGGACACCGAACACTGAAGCTTTCTTT
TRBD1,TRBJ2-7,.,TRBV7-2,CASSLDPGGEQYF,TGTGCCAGCAGCTTAGACCCAGGGGGAGAGCAGTACTTC
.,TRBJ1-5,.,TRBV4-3,CASSQDKGEGNQPQHF,TGCGCCAGCAGCCAAGATAAAGGGGAAGGGAATCAGCCCCAGCATTTT
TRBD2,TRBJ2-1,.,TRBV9,CASSVVPSGTNNEQFF,TGTGCCAGCAGCGTAGTGCCAAGCGGGACGAACAATGAGCAGTTCTTC
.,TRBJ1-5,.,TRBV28,CASRIIRGNQPQHF,TGTGCCAGCAGAATCATTCGGGGAAATCAGCCCCAGCATTTT
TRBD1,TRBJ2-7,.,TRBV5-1,CASSRPGQEKAYEQYF,TGCGCCAGCAGCAGGCCGGGACAGGAGAAAGCCTACGAGCAGTACTTC
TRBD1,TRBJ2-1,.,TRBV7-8,CASSLVDRGNEQFF,TGTGCCAGCAGCTTAGTCGACAGGGGCAATGAGCAGTTCTTC
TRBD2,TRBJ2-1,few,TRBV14,CASSHQGRGGYNEQFF,TGTGCCAGCAGCCATCAGGGGCGGGGGGGTTACAATGAGCAGTTCTTC
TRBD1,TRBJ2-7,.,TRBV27,CASSEQGREQYF,TGTGCCAGCAGCGAACAGGGGCGCGAGCAGTACTTC
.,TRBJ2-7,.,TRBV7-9,CASSSPARDLYEQYF,TGTGCCAGCAGCTCCCCGGCCAGGGATCTCTACGAGCAGTACTTC
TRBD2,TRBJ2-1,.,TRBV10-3,CAIRKSGVDNEQFF,TGTGCCATCAGGAAAAGCGGGGTGGACAATGAGCAGTTCTTC
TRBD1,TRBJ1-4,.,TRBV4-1,CASSQEGTGMREKLFF,TGCGCCAGCAGCCAAGAGGGGACAGGGATGAGGGAAAAACTGTTTTTT
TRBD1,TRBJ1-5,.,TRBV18,CASSPTGVNQPQHF,TGTGCCAGCTCACCAACAGGGGTCAATCAGCCCCAGCATTTT
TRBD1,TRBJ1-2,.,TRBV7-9,CASSTGAPNYGYTF,TGTGCCAGCAGCACAGGGGCACCTAACTATGGCTACACCTTC
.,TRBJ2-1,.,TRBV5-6,CASSLERVSRYNEQFF,TGTGCCAGCAGCTTAGAGAGGGTGAGCCGCTACAATGAGCAGTTCTTC
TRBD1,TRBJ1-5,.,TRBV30,CAWSSVTGNQPQHF,TGTGCCTGGAGTTCCGTGACAGGGAATCAGCCCCAGCATTTT
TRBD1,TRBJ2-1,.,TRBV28,CASSGTGRDEQFF,TGTGCCAGCAGCGGGACAGGGCGGGATGAGCAGTTCTTC
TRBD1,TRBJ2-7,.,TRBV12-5,CASGLPTGGPYEQYF,TGTGCTAGTGGTCTTCCGACAGGGGGCCCCTACGAGCAGTACTTC
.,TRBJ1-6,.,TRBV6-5,CASSPPGGANSPLHF,TGTGCCAGCAGTCCCCCCGGAGGGGCTAATTCACCCCTCCACTTT
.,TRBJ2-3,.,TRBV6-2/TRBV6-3,CASSPSGKRPDTQYF,TGTGCCAGCAGTCCCTCGGGGAAGCGGCCAGATACGCAGTATTTT
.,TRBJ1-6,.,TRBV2,CASSEGRVNSPLHF,TGTGCCAGCAGTGAGGGCAGGGTAAATTCACCCCTCCACTTT
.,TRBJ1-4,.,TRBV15,CATSLRRGKLFF,TGTGCCACCAGCCTCAGACGCGGAAAACTGTTTTTT
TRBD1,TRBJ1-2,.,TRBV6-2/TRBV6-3,CASSERRTGEGYTF,TGTGCCAGCAGCGAGCGTCGGACAGGGGAAGGCTACACCTTC
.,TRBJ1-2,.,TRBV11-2,CASSLSRTAYGYTF,TGTGCCAGCAGCTTATCCAGGACAGCTTATGGCTACACCTTC
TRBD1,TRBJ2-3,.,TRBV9,CASSARTGANTDTQYF,TGTGCCAGCAGCGCGCGAACAGGGGCAAACACAGATACGCAGTATTTT
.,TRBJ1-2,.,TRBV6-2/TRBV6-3,CASSYSTDYGYTF,TGTGCCAGCAGTTACTCTACAGACTATGGCTACACCTTC